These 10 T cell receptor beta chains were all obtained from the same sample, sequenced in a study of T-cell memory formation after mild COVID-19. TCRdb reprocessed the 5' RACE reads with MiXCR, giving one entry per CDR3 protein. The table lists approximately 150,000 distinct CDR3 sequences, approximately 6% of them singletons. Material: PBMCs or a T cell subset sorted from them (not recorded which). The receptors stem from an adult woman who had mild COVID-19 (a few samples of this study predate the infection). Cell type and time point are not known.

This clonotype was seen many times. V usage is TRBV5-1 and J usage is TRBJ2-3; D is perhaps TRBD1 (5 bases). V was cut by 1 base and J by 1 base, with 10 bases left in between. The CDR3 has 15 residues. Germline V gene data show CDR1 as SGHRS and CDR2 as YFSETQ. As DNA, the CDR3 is TGCGCCAGCAGCTTGAGCCAGGGTGGCACAGATACGCAGTATTTT. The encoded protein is CASSLSQGGTDTQYF.

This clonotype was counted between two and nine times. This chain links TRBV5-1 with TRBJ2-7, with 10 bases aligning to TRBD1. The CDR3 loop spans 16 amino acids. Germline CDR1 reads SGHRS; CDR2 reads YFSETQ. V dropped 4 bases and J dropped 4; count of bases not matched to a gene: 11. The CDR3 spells CASSQALRQGAYEQYF. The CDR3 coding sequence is TGCGCCAGCAGCCAGGCCCTGAGACAGGGGGCTTACGAGCAGTACTTC.

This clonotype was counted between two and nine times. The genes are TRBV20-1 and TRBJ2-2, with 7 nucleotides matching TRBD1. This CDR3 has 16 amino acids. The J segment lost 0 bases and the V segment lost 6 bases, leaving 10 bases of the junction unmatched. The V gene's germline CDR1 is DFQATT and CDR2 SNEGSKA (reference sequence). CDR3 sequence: CSALHRQGANTGELFF. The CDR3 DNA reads TGCAGTGCGCTCCACCGACAGGGAGCGAACACCGGGGAGCTGTTTTTT.

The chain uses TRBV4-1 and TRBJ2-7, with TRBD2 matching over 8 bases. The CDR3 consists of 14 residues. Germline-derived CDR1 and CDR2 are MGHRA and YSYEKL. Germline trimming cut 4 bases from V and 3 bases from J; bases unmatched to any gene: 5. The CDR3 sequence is CASSRGLAGYEQYF. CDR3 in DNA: TGCGCCAGCAGCCGCGGACTAGCTGGCTACGAGCAGTACTTC.

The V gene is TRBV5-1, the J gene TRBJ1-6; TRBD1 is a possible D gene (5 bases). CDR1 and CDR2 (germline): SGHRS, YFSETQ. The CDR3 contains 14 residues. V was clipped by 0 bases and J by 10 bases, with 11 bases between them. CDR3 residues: CASSLDRGSSPLHF. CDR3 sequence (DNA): TGCGCCAGCAGCTTGGATAGGGGATCATCACCCCTCCACTTT.

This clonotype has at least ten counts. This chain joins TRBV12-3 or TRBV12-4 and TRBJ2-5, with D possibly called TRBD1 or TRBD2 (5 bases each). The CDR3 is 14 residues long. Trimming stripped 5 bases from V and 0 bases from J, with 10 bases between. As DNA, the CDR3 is TGTGCCAGCAGTGAGGGACCAAACCAAGAGACCCAGTACTTC. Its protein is CASSEGPNQETQYF.

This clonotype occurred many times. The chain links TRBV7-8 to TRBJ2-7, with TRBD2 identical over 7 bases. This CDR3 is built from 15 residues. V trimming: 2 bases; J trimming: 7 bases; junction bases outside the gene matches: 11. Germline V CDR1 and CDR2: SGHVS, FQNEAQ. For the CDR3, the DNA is TGTGCCAGCAGCTTAATGGACGGGAGGTCTCGGGAGCAGTACTTC. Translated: CASSLMDGRSREQYF.

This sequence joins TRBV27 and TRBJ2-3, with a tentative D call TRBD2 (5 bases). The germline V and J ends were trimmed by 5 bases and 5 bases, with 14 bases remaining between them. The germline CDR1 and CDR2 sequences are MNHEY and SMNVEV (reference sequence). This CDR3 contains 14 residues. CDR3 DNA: TGTGCCAGCAGTCTTAATCTGGGAGTAGATACGCAGTATTTT. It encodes CASSLNLGVDTQYF.

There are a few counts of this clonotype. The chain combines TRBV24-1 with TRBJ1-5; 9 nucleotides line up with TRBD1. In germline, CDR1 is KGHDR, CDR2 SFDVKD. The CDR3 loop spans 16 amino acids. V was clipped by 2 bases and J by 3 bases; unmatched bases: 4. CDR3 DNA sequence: TGTGCCACCAGTGATTACCGGACAGGGGCCAATCAGCCCCAGCATTTT. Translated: CATSDYRTGANQPQHF.

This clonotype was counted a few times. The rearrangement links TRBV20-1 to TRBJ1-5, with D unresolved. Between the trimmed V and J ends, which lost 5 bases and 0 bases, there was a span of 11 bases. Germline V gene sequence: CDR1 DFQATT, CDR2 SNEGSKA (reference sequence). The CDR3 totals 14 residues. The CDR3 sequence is CSAVDPYSNQPQHF. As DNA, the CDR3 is TGCAGTGCTGTAGACCCATATAGCAATCAGCCCCAGCATTTT.